A single sample gave rise to the 22 T cell receptor beta chains below, sequenced in a study of T cell responses to AZD1222 COVID-19 vaccine. The data were produced by immunoSEQ multiplex PCR, yet TCRdb's version contains in-frame clones alone and is incomplete. The table includes 250,000 to 300,000 clones, about 94% detected once. The input for sequencing was peripheral blood, taken 28 days after the second AZD1222 dose. Every receptor here comes from an adult who received the AZD1222 COVID-19 vaccine.

With regard to this clone: Other DNA sequences in this specimen translate into the identical CDR3. The chain carries TRBV18 and TRBJ2-2, with D unclear. The CDR3 runs to 13 residues. Per the germline V gene, CDR1 is KGHSH and CDR2 is LQKENI. Trimming removed 1 base from V and 1 base from J, with 1 base in between. The CDR3 nucleotides are TGTGCCAGCTCACCACTGAACACCGGGGAGCTGTTTTTT. Translating it yields CASSPLNTGELFF.

The J gene is TRBJ2-2, the V gene TRBV11-2, with TRBD2 matching over 7 bases. V was pared by 7 bases and J by 6 bases, with 11 bases of the junction left unmatched. The CDR3 is 15 residues long. Germline CDR1 is SGHAT and CDR2 is FQNNGV. Here the CDR3 reads CASTLGSGEAGELFF. CDR3 nucleotides: TGTGCCAGCACCTTGGGCAGCGGGGAGGCCGGGGAGCTGTTTTTT.

J is TRBJ1-1 and V is TRBV6-5, with 11 bases fitting TRBD1. Trimming removed 5 bases from V and 4 bases from J; junction bases left unmatched: 3. The CDR3 consists of 14 residues. Germline loops: CDR1 MNHEY, CDR2 SVGAGI. The CDR3 spells CASSMDRGLTEAFF. CDR3 nucleotides: TGTGCCAGCAGTATGGACAGGGGGCTCACTGAAGCTTTCTTT.

This clone has just one count. This CDR3 reads CASSQVLTAYEQYF. For the CDR3, the DNA is TGTGCCAGCAGCCAAGTCTTAACAGCCTACGAGCAGTACTTC. The gene calls are TRBV4-2 and TRBJ2-7; D is uncertain. The V end was cut by 1 base, the J end by 2 bases, with 9 bases between. Germline-derived CDR1 and CDR2 are LGHNA and YNFKEQ. The CDR3 sequence is 14 residues long.

V and J are TRBV2 and TRBJ2-4; D is uncertain. Germline CDR1 reads SNHLY; CDR2 reads FYNNEI. The CDR3 spans 15 residues. V lost 6 bases, J lost 0 bases, and 12 bases lay in between. The chain's CDR3 is CASRGWRQAKNIQYF. The CDR3 region has the DNA TGTGCCAGCAGAGGTTGGCGGCAAGCCAAAAACATTCAGTACTTC.

The genes are TRBV18 and TRBJ1-2; a weak D match, TRBD1 (6 bases). V lost 8 bases and J lost 3, with 13 bases in between. The CDR3 runs to 13 residues. From germline, CDR1 is KGHSH and CDR2 LQKENI. The CDR3 bases are TGTGCCAGCGGCCAGGGGCTCGACTATGGCTACACCTTC. Its translation is CASGQGLDYGYTF.

This clone was observed a single time. J is TRBJ1-1 and V is TRBV28, with 7 positions matching TRBD1. Unmatched junction bases numbered 11, after V lost 8 bases and J lost 5 bases. CDR1 is MDHEN, CDR2 SYDVKM, per germline. The CDR3 sequence is 14 residues long. CDR3 nucleotide sequence: TGTGCCAGCCGCAGGACAGGCGGGGGAACTGAAGCTTTCTTT. Residues: CASRRTGGGTEAFF.

This rearrangement joins TRBV6-5 to TRBJ1-3; no reliable D call. V lost 6 bases to trimming and J lost 0 bases, with 6 bases between them. This CDR3 region has 13 residues. CDR1 is MNHEY and CDR2 is SVGAGI in the germline V gene. The CDR3 region has the DNA TGTGCCAGCAGGTCCCACTCTGGAAACACCATATATTTT. Its translation is CASRSHSGNTIYF.

The gene calls are TRBV27 and TRBJ1-6; 9 bases map to TRBD1. The junction had 9 bases not matched to a gene; V was cut back by 5 bases and J by 10 bases. This CDR3 contains 15 residues. Germline values: CDR1 MNHEY, CDR2 SMNVEV (reference sequence). The CDR3 DNA reads as TGTGCCAGCAGTCCCGACAGGGGGACATGGTCACCCCTCCACTTT. Translated, it gives CASSPDRGTWSPLHF.

The chain carries TRBV3-1 (or the pseudogene TRBV3-2) and TRBJ2-7, with 8 bases identical to TRBD2. There are 14 residues in the CDR3. V lost 2 bases, J lost 1 base, and 1 base stayed unmatched. The germline V gene has CDR1 LGHDT and CDR2 YNNKEL (reference sequence). The CDR3 sequence is CASSQTSGSYEQYF. The DNA of the CDR3 is TGTGCCAGCAGCCAAACTAGCGGTTCCTACGAGCAGTACTTC.

The chain carries TRBV3-1 (or the pseudogene TRBV3-2) and TRBJ2-2, with 8 nucleotides matching TRBD1. This CDR3 is 16 amino acids long. CDR1 is LGHDT and CDR2 is YNNKEL in the germline V gene (reference sequence). With V trimmed by 4 bases and J by 1 base, 5 bases remained unmatched. As DNA, the CDR3 is TGTGCCAGCAGCCTACGACAGGGGATGAACACCGGGGAGCTGTTTTTT. Translating it yields CASSLRQGMNTGELFF.

This chain connects TRBV5-1 to TRBJ2-5; D might be TRBD1 (5 bases). The CDR3 consists of 14 residues. Trimming took 0 bases from V and 1 from J, leaving 7 bases between them. CDR1 is SGHRS, CDR2 YFSETQ, per germline. CDR3 residues: CASSLGQSQETQYF. For the CDR3, the DNA is TGCGCCAGCAGCTTGGGACAGTCCCAAGAGACCCAGTACTTC.

This chain links TRBV2 with TRBJ2-7; TRBD1 matches at 7 bases. Per germline, CDR1 SNHLY and CDR2 FYNNEI. The CDR3 loop spans 14 amino acids. V lost 6 bases, J lost 5 bases, and 10 bases stayed unmatched. This CDR3 reads CASRPRDSSDEQYF. CDR3 sequence (DNA): TGTGCCAGCAGACCTCGGGACAGTTCGGACGAGCAGTACTTC. Based on the CDR3 plus reference TRBV2 and TRBJ2-7, the full variable domain is EPEVTQTPSHQVTQMGQEVILRCVPISNHLYFYWYRQILGQKVEFLVSFYNNEISEKSEIFDDQFSVERPDGSNFTLKIRSTKLEDSAMYFCASRPRDSSDEQYFGPGTRLTVT.

This chain joins TRBV19 and TRBJ1-5; the D is unclear. Germline V gene sequence: CDR1 LNHDA, CDR2 SQIVND (reference sequence). The CDR3 contains 15 residues. Trimming left V 1 base short and J 0 bases short, with 7 bases between. For the CDR3, the DNA is TGTGCCAGTAGTATAGGGGCATTTAGCAATCAGCCCCAGCATTTT. It encodes CASSIGAFSNQPQHF.

In DNA, the CDR3 is TGTGCCAGTAGTACCACCGGGACAGGGGTTGATGGCTACACCTTC. Residues: CASSTTGTGVDGYTF. This chain links TRBV19 with TRBJ1-2; 10 nucleotides agree with TRBD1. Trimming at V came to 4 bases and at J to 6 bases, leaving 8 bases not matched to a gene. CDR1 is LNHDA and CDR2 is SQIVND in the germline V gene (reference sequence). The CDR3 runs to 15 residues.

The V gene is TRBV18, the J gene TRBJ1-1; 8 nucleotides agree with TRBD1. There are 14 residues in the CDR3. After removal of 2 bases from V and 6 bases from J, the junction contained 5 bases not matched to a gene. The germline CDR1 and CDR2 sequences are KGHSH and LQKENI. CDR3 sequence (DNA): TGTGCCAGCTCACCAACGGGACAGGAGCCTGAAGCTTTCTTT. This gives the protein CASSPTGQEPEAFF.

J is TRBJ1-1 and V is TRBV11-2, with D possibly matching TRBD1 (5 bases). CDR3 size: 17 residues. CDR1 and CDR2 from the germline V gene are SGHAT and FQNNGV. Trimming cost V 4 bases and J 3 bases, with 21 bases left between them. DNA for the CDR3: TGTGCCAGCAGCTACAGGAGAGGGGCCCTTAGGGACACTGAAGCTTTCTTT. Protein product: CASSYRRGALRDTEAFF.

The rearrangement links TRBV5-1 to TRBJ1-3, with a weak D call TRBD1 (5 bases). V was trimmed by 4 bases and J by 0 bases, leaving 11 bases between them. CDR1 is SGHRS, CDR2 YFSETQ, per germline. This CDR3 spans 15 amino acids. CDR3 nucleotide sequence: TGCGCCAGCAGCCGGGACCGAGCCTCTGGAAACACCATATATTTT. It encodes CASSRDRASGNTIYF.

V usage is TRBV28 and J usage is TRBJ2-1, with D maybe TRBD2 (6 bases). The V end lost 1 base, the J end lost 0 bases, and 13 bases lay between the germline ends. CDR3 length: 17 amino acids. Germline CDR1 and CDR2: MDHEN and SYDVKM. CDR3 nucleotides: TGTGCCAGCAGTTTATTCTCGCTAGCGATCTCCTACAATGAGCAGTTCTTC. Amino acids: CASSLFSLAISYNEQFF.

The V call is TRBV11-3, the J call TRBJ2-2, with 9 nucleotides matching TRBD1. This CDR3 region has 15 residues. Germline CDR1 reads SGHNT; CDR2 reads YENEEA. Trimming cost V 8 bases and J 3 bases; bases outside gene matches: 7. The CDR3 reads CASSEGQGDTGELFF. The CDR3 DNA is TGTGCCAGCTCTGAGGGACAGGGTGACACCGGGGAGCTGTTTTTT.

The V and J genes are TRBV27 and TRBJ2-6; D unresolved. CDR1 MNHEY and CDR2 SMNVEV come from the germline V gene (reference sequence). This CDR3 region has 15 residues. The V gene lost 6 bases and the J gene lost 0 bases, with 9 bases spanning the gap. For the CDR3, the DNA is TGTGCCAGCAGGACCTTGGGCTCTGGGGCCAACGTCCTGACTTTC. Translated, it gives CASRTLGSGANVLTF.

With respect to this clone: This sample also contains other DNA sequences that code for the same CDR3. V and J are TRBV7-9 and TRBJ2-7, with no clear D. The V and J ends lost 5 bases and 4 bases respectively, with 9 bases between them. CDR1 is SEHNR, CDR2 FQNEAQ, per germline (reference sequence). The CDR3 spans 12 residues. Here the CDR3 DNA reads TGTGCCAGCAGCACAGTTGGGTACGAGCAGTACTTC. Its protein product is CASSTVGYEQYF. The whole variable domain, filled in from reference TRBV7-9 and TRBJ2-7, reads DTGVSQNPRHKITKRGQNVTFRCDPISEHNRLYWYRQTLGQGPEFLTYFQNEAQLEKSRLLSDRFSAERPKGSFSTLEIQRTEQGDSAMYLCASSTVGYEQYFGPGTRLTVT.